This T cell receptor beta chain was retrieved from a study of T cells in Graves' hyperthyroidism and ophthalmopathy. Broader study findings: Blood shared most expanded thyroid clonotypes above 0.001. A model built on 13 V-J features separated ophthalmopathy from stable hyperthyroidism.

Regions amplified from RNA transcripts were the TCR beta CDR3 regions. A set of HTBI primers served as the primers for a first-round RT-PCR of the TCR CDR3. TCRdb ran MiXCR on the multiplex PCR reads and lists one entry per CDR3 protein. Here the sample spans over 450,000 distinct CDR3 sequences, 15% to 20% being singletons. Each person with ophthalmopathy scored at least 3 on the Clinical Activity Score, reached NOSPECS grade 4 or higher, and had been ill under 3 months. For the diagnoses, clinical symptoms, serum thyroxine and TRAb, thyroid ultrasound and orbital computed tomography were used. The CDR3 consists of 14 residues. Germline CDR1 reads ENHRY; CDR2 reads SYGVKD. Trimming left V 2 bases short and J 5 bases short, with 12 bases between. This clonotype came up a few times. Its antigen is as yet unknown.

This chain joins TRBV10-3 and TRBJ1-1; D is possibly TRBD1 (5 bases). The clonotype was recovered from a young woman with Graves' ophthalmopathy. The specimen sequenced was blood. The CDR3 DNA is TGTGCCATCAGTGAGCAGGGCGCTGGAACTGAAGCTTTCTTT. It yields the protein CAISEQGAGTEAFF.